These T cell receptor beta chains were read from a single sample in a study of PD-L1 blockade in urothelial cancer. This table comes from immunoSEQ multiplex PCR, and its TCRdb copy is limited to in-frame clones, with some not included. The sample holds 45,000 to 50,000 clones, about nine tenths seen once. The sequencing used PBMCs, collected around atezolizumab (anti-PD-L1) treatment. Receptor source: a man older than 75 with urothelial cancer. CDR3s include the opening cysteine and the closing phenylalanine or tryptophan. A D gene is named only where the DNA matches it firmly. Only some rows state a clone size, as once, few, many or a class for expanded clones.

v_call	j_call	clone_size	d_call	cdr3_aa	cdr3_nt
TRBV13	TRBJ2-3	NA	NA	CASSLSGVEADTQYF	TGTGCCAGCAGCTTGTCGGGGGTGGAGGCAGATACGCAGTATTTT
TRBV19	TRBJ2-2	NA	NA	CASRRAVNTGELFF	TGTGCCAGTAGACGAGCGGTGAACACCGGGGAGCTGTTTTTT
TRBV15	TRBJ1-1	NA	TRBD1	CATSRDRGGTEAFF	TGTGCCACCAGCAGGGACAGGGGGGGTACTGAAGCTTTCTTT
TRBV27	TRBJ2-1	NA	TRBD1	CASSGQGENEQFF	TGTGCCAGCAGCGGACAGGGGGAAAATGAGCAGTTCTTC
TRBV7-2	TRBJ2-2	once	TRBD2	CASRSLAGGPVGELFF	TGTGCCAGCAGATCCCTAGCGGGAGGGCCGGTCGGGGAGCTGTTTTTT
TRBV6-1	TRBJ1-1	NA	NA	CASSVGGTDTEAFF	TGTGCCAGCAGTGTCGGCGGTACCGACACTGAAGCTTTCTTT
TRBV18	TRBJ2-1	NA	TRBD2	CASSPPGLDYNEQFF	TGTGCCAGCTCACCTCCGGGACTAGACTACAATGAGCAGTTCTTC
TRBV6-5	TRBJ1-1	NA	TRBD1	CASSWDRSNTEAFF	TGTGCCAGCAGCTGGGACAGATCGAACACTGAAGCTTTCTTT
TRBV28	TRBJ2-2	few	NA	CASSLGGQIGTGELFF	TGTGCCAGCAGTTTAGGAGGTCAGATAGGCACCGGGGAGCTGTTTTTT
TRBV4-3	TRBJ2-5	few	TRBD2	CASSQAAGTSAYQETQYF	TGCGCCAGCAGCCAAGCCGCCGGGACTAGCGCCTACCAAGAGACCCAGTACTTC
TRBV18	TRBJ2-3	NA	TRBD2	CASSEGSGSVDTQYF	TGTGCCAGCTCAGAGGGTAGCGGGAGTGTGGATACGCAGTATTTT
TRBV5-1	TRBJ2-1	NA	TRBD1	CASSLSLQGANEQFF	TGCGCCAGCAGCTTGTCCCTACAGGGGGCGAATGAGCAGTTCTTC
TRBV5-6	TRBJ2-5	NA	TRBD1	CASKLQGVEETQYF	TGTGCCAGCAAACTACAGGGGGTTGAGGAGACCCAGTACTTC
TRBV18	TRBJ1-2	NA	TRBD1	CASSPPKGGQANYGYTF	TGTGCCAGCTCACCACCCAAAGGGGGCCAGGCTAACTATGGCTACACCTTC
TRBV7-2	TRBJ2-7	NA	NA	CASSLRDSDQEDF	TGTGCCAGCAGCTTACGGGACTCCGATCAGGAAGACTTC
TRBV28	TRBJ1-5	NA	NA	CASSWQVNQPQHF	TGTGCCAGCAGTTGGCAGGTCAATCAGCCCCAGCATTTT
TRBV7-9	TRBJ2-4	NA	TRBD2	CASSPPYRLASAKNIQYF	TGTGCCAGCAGCCCACCCTACCGACTAGCGTCAGCCAAAAACATTCAGTACTTC
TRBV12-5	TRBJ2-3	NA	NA	CASGLDRKGQTTPKPDTQYF	TGTGCTAGTGGTTTGGACAGAAAGGGGCAAACTACCCCAAAGCCAGATACGCAGTATTTT
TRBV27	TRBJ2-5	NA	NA	CASSLGTGSRETQYF	TGTGCCAGCAGTTTAGGAACAGGGAGTCGAGAGACCCAGTACTTC
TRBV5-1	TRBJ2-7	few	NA	CASSLSETNVYEQYF	TGCGCCAGCAGCTTGTCCGAGACTAACGTCTACGAGCAGTACTTC